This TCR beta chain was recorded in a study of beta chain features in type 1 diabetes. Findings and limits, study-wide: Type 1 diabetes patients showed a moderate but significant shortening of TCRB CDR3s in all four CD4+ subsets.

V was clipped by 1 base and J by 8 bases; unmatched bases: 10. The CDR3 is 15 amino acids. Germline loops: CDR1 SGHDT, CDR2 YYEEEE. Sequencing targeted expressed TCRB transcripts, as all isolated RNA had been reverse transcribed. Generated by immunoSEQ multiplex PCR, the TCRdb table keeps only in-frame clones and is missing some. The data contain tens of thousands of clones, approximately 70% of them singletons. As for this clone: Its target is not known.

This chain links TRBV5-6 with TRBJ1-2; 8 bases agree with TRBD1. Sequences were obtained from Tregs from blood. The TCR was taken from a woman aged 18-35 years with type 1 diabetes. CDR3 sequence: CASSLPGGERGGYTF. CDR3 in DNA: TGTGCCAGCAGCTTGCCAGGGGGCGAACGGGGCGGCTACACCTTC.